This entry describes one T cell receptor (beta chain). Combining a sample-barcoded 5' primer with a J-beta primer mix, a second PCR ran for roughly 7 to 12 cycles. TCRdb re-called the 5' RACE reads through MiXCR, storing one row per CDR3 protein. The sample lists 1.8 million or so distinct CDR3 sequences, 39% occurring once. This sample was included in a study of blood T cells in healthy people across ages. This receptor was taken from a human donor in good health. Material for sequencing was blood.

The CDR3 spells CSADLSYNEQFF. In nucleotides, the CDR3 is TGCAGTGCAGACTTATCTTACAATGAGCAGTTCTTC. The chain has TRBV20-1 and TRBJ2-1; D call uncertain. Germline assignment: CDR1 DFQATT and CDR2 SNEGSKA (reference sequence). There are 12 residues in the CDR3. Trimming left V 6 bases short and J 4 bases short, with 10 bases between.